The sequence of this T cell receptor (beta chain) was determined in a study of blood T cell repertoires in COVID-19. Per the study methods: The assay estimated nucleated cells by amplifying reference gene primers. TCRdb's table, derived via immunoSEQ multiplex PCR, lists solely in-frame clones and lacks some. The V and J calls and the clone size are those of that table, but D and trimming were determined from the DNA. This sample has some 200,000 clones; 85% to 90% occur once, and the top ten carry around 9.9%. Patients from Seattle were sampled longitudinally, starting during active infection. Germline V CDR1 and CDR2: LNHDA, SQIVND (reference sequence). After removal of 6 bases from V and 3 bases from J, the junction contained 7 bases not matched to a gene. This CDR3 region has 15 residues.

The origin of this receptor is a woman aged 60 to 75 with COVID-19, enrolled during active disease. This rearrangement joins TRBV19 to TRBJ1-1; 10 bases line up with TRBD1. Sequences were obtained from peripheral blood. The CDR3 DNA follows: TGTGCCAGTAGGGGACAGGGGACTGGGGACACTGAAGCTTTCTTT. This codes for CASRGQGTGDTEAFF.